This entry concerns a single T cell receptor (beta chain). Some clones are missing from TCRdb's copy, which holds only in-frame ones; the method was immunoSEQ multiplex PCR. The sample yields tens of thousands of clones, 80% to 90% seen once. This sample's time point: baseline, week 1 (first vaccination visit). Treatment of the sample: pre-vaccination baseline after standard-of-care therapy. The CDR3 contains 15 residues. The germline V gene encodes CDR1 KGHSH and CDR2 LQKENI. The V end was cut by 5 bases, the J end by 4 bases, with 17 bases between. The data were obtained in a study of a mutant IDH1 vaccine in newly diagnosed glioma.

The chain carries TRBV18 and TRBJ1-2, with D possibly being TRBD1 (5 bases). The sequence came from a man aged 30 to 39 with glioma. Here the sequenced sample was PBMCs, taken from a glioma patient treated with radiotherapy, temozolomide or both. CDR3 in DNA: TGTGCCAGCTCAACGGACGGAGGGGTTATCTATGGCTACACCTTC. Translation: CASSTDGGVIYGYTF.